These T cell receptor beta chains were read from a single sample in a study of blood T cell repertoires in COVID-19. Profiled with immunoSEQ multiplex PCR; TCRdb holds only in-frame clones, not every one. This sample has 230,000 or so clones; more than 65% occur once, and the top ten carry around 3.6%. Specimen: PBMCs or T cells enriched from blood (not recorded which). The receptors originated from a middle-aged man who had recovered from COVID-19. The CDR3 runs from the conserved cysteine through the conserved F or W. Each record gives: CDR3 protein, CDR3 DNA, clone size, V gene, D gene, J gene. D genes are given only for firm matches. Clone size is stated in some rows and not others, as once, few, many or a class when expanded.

CASSLLDLDYGYTF	TGTGCCAGCAGTCTACTAGACCTCGACTATGGCTACACCTTC	-	TRBV7-8	-	TRBJ1-2
CASSRGPDYEQYF	TGTGCCAGCAGCCGAGGTCCGGACTACGAGCAGTACTTC	-	TRBV3-1/TRBV3-2	-	TRBJ2-7
CASSGTSGSTDTQYF	TGTGCCAGTTCCGGGACTAGCGGAAGCACAGATACGCAGTATTTT	-	TRBV11-3	TRBD2	TRBJ2-3
CASSWDRGTRGYTF	TGTGCCAGCAGTTGGGACAGGGGGACGCGGGGCTACACCTTC	-	TRBV27	TRBD1	TRBJ1-2
CASSRPGLAGVEQYF	TGTGCCAGCAGTCGTCCGGGACTAGCGGGAGTCGAGCAGTACTTC	-	TRBV28	TRBD2	TRBJ2-7
CASSHDGRGGYEQYF	TGTGCCAGCAGCCACGACGGGAGGGGCGGCTACGAGCAGTACTTC	once	TRBV3-1/TRBV3-2	TRBD2	TRBJ2-7
CASSLLRGSNQPQHF	TGTGCCAGCAGTCTCCTAAGGGGGAGCAATCAGCCCCAGCATTTT	-	TRBV27	-	TRBJ1-5
CASSLGQGLETQYF	TGTGCCAGCAGCTTAGGGCAGGGGTTGGAGACCCAGTACTTC	-	TRBV7-2	-	TRBJ2-5
CASSLGTGGQTQYF	TGTGCCAGCAGCTTAGGGACAGGGGGACAGACCCAGTACTTC	-	TRBV7-3	TRBD1	TRBJ2-5
CASSLLGHNEQFF	TGTGCCAGCAGCTTACTGGGGCACAATGAGCAGTTCTTC	-	TRBV7-9	-	TRBJ2-1
CASSLGPGLGTDTQYF	TGTGCCAGCAGCTTAGGCCCAGGACTGGGCACAGATACGCAGTATTTT	once	TRBV11-2	-	TRBJ2-3
CAARGVGTASYEQYF	TGTGCCGCCCGAGGGGTAGGGACAGCTTCCTACGAGCAGTACTTC	-	TRBV6-5	TRBD1	TRBJ2-7
CASSMREGRYEQYF	TGTGCCAGCAGTATGCGGGAGGGCCGGTACGAGCAGTACTTC	-	TRBV27	TRBD2	TRBJ2-7
CASSRGLAGSYEQYF	TGTGCCAGCAGCCGGGGGCTAGCGGGATCCTACGAGCAGTACTTC	-	TRBV9	TRBD2	TRBJ2-7
CASSPDEGNLNTEAFF	TGTGCCAGCTCACCTGATGAGGGAAACTTAAACACTGAAGCTTTCTTT	-	TRBV18	-	TRBJ1-1
CAWLQGLYGYTF	TGTGCCTGGCTGCAGGGTCTCTATGGCTACACCTTC	-	TRBV30	-	TRBJ1-2
CASSLAALQPQHF	TGTGCCAGCAGCTTAGCGGCTCTTCAGCCCCAGCATTTT	-	TRBV7-9	-	TRBJ1-5
CASSDTGRFGYTF	TGCGCCAGCAGTGATACAGGGAGATTTGGCTACACCTTC	-	TRBV10-1	-	TRBJ1-2
CASRGLAGPLDTQYF	TGTGCCAGCAGGGGACTAGCGGGGCCTTTGGATACGCAGTATTTT	-	TRBV6-5	TRBD2	TRBJ2-3
CATSPDRGPYEQYF	TGTGCCACCAGCCCGGACAGGGGGCCCTACGAGCAGTACTTC	-	TRBV15	TRBD1	TRBJ2-7
CASSKRRTDSGNTIYF	TGTGCCAGCAGCAAAAGACGGACTGACTCTGGAAACACCATATATTTT	-	TRBV7-2	-	TRBJ1-3
CASSQVVEGGENRPQHF	TGCGCCAGCAGCCAAGTTGTGGAGGGAGGGGAGAATCGGCCCCAGCATTTT	-	TRBV4-1	-	TRBJ1-5
CASSVAPSSGGEKLFF	TGTGCCAGCAGTGTCGCACCGTCCTCCGGGGGTGAAAAACTGTTTTTT	-	TRBV2	-	TRBJ1-4
CATSREIRMQPQHF	TGTGCCACCAGCAGAGAAATTCGTATGCAGCCCCAGCATTTT	few	TRBV15	-	TRBJ1-5
CASSFTGTSGETQYF	TGTGCCAGCAGCTTTACCGGGACTAGCGGGGAGACCCAGTACTTC	-	TRBV7-3	TRBD2	TRBJ2-5
CASMGQSNQPQHF	TGTGCCAGTATGGGACAGAGCAATCAGCCCCAGCATTTT	-	TRBV19	TRBD1	TRBJ1-5
CASSHPGTGLNYGYTF	TGTGCCAGCAGCCATCCTGGGACAGGGTTAAACTATGGCTACACCTTC	-	TRBV3-1/TRBV3-2	TRBD1	TRBJ1-2
CSASPRGQRETQYF	TGCAGTGCTAGTCCACGTGGACAGCGAGAGACCCAGTACTTC	few	TRBV20-1	-	TRBJ2-5
CSVRLAGGTYNEQFF	TGCAGCGTGCGACTAGCGGGAGGTACCTACAATGAGCAGTTCTTC	-	TRBV29-1	TRBD2	TRBJ2-1
CASSGDRLQKGEAFF	TGTGCCAGCTCAGGGGACAGGCTTCAAAAAGGGGAAGCTTTCTTT	-	TRBV18	TRBD1	TRBJ1-1
CASSLAGLTGELFF	TGTGCCAGCAGCTTGGCGGGACTCACCGGGGAGCTGTTTTTT	-	TRBV5-4	-	TRBJ2-2
CATSDPGQENSYEQYF	TGTGCCACCAGTGACCCGGGACAGGAAAACTCCTACGAGCAGTACTTC	-	TRBV24-1	TRBD1	TRBJ2-7
CASILRNTEAFF	TGTGCCAGCATCCTGCGGAACACTGAAGCTTTCTTT	-	TRBV28	-	TRBJ1-1
CASSDYPGQGNEKLFF	TGTGCCAGCAGCGACTACCCGGGACAGGGGAATGAAAAACTGTTTTTT	-	TRBV11-1	TRBD1	TRBJ1-4
CASSVDGDTIYF	TGTGCCAGCAGCGTAGACGGGGACACCATATATTTT	-	TRBV9	-	TRBJ1-3
CATSRVGGTHNEQFF	TGTGCCACCAGCAGAGTTGGCGGGACGCACAATGAGCAGTTCTTC	-	TRBV15	-	TRBJ2-1
CASRPTAGRGYSGNTIYF	TGTGCCAGCAGGCCCACTGCGGGACGGGGATACTCTGGAAACACCATATATTTT	-	TRBV2	-	TRBJ1-3
CATSDRTSGITDTQYF	TGTGCCACCAGTGATCGGACTAGCGGGATTACAGATACGCAGTATTTT	-	TRBV24-1	TRBD2	TRBJ2-3
CASSQILQGSSYEQYF	TGCGCCAGCAGCCAAATTTTACAGGGGAGCTCCTACGAGCAGTACTTC	-	TRBV4-1	TRBD1	TRBJ2-7
CASSDGTGQGYTF	TGTGCCAGCAGTGACGGGACAGGGCAAGGCTACACCTTC	few	TRBV6-2/TRBV6-3	TRBD1	TRBJ1-2
CASSPPGARDTQYF	TGTGCCAGCTCACCACCGGGGGCGAGAGATACGCAGTATTTT	-	TRBV18	-	TRBJ2-3
CAISQITDTQYF	TGTGCCATCAGTCAGATCACAGATACGCAGTATTTT	-	TRBV10-3	-	TRBJ2-3
CASSTGVGQPQHF	TGTGCCAGTAGCACAGGGGTGGGTCAGCCCCAGCATTTT	-	TRBV19	TRBD1	TRBJ1-5
CAIATDRGGLYEQYF	TGTGCCATCGCGACCGACAGGGGGGGACTCTACGAGCAGTACTTC	few	TRBV27	TRBD1	TRBJ2-7
CASSKTGVARNYGYTF	TGTGCCAGCAGCAAAACGGGGGTAGCCCGTAACTATGGCTACACCTTC	-	TRBV21-1	-	TRBJ1-2
CASSPVSPLVPREQYF	TGTGCCAGCAGCCCAGTGTCCCCACTAGTCCCCCGGGAGCAGTACTTC	-	TRBV5-6	-	TRBJ2-7
CASSVTGQDSPLHF	TGTGCCAGCAGCGTTACAGGGCAAGATTCACCCCTCCACTTT	-	TRBV7-9	-	TRBJ1-6
CASSNGVIGELFF	TGTGCCAGCAGCAACGGGGTTATCGGGGAGCTGTTTTTT	few	TRBV21-1	-	TRBJ2-2
CASSLDLGGPSGISSYEQYF	TGTGCCAGCAGCTTAGATCTTGGGGGTCCTAGCGGGATTAGCTCCTACGAGCAGTACTTC	-	TRBV11-2	TRBD2	TRBJ2-7
CASAGRVPGYTF	TGTGCCAGCGCAGGCAGGGTCCCTGGCTACACCTTC	-	TRBV6-5	-	TRBJ1-2
CASSYSPGNNSPLHF	TGTGCCAGCAGTTACTCACCAGGGAATAATTCACCCCTCCACTTT	-	TRBV6-5	-	TRBJ1-6
CASSSGQGMNTEAFF	TGCGCCAGCAGCTCGGGACAGGGGATGAACACTGAAGCTTTCTTT	-	TRBV5-1	TRBD1	TRBJ1-1
CASSRGQGEMETQYF	TGTGCCAGCTCACGGGGACAGGGGGAGATGGAGACCCAGTACTTC	-	TRBV18	TRBD1	TRBJ2-5